The text below deals with one T cell receptor beta chain. A read error may produce the germline difference seen at one junction end. Libraries were prepared by immunoSEQ multiplex PCR; TCRdb keeps only in-frame clonotypes and omits some of them. Of 240,000 or so clones in the sample, roughly nine tenths are singletons; the top ten hold under 6.5%. The record originates from a study of blood T cell repertoires in COVID-19. Turning to the study itself: PBMCs, B-cell-depleted T cells, or T cells provided the cDNA or gDNA that made up the material.

Germline CDR1 is MDHEN and CDR2 is SYDVKM. CDR3 length: 15 residues. Sequenced input: peripheral blood. The TCR was taken from a man in his sixties with acute or convalescent COVID-19. The chain is built from TRBV28 and TRBJ2-7, with D tentatively TRBD1 (6 bases). The CDR3 DNA reads TGTGCCAGCAGTTTAGGCCCTAGGGGACAAACCGAGGAGTACTTC. Residues: CASSLGPRGQTEEYF.